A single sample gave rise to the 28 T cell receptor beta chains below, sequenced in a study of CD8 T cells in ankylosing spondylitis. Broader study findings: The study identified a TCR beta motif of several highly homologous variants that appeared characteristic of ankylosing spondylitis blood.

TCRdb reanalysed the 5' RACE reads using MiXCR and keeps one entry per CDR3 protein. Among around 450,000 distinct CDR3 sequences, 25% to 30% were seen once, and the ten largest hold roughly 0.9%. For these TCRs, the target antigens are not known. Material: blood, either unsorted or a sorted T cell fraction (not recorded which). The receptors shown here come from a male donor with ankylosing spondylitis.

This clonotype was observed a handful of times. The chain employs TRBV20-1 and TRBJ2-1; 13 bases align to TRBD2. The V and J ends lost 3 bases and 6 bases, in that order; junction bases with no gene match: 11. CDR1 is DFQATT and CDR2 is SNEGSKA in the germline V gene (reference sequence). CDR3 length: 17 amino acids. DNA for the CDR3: TGCAGTGCTAGCATGGGACTAGCGGGACCGTCGGTCAATGAGCAGTTCTTC. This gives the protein CSASMGLAGPSVNEQFF.

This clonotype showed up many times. This CDR3 is CSGGRTLNTEAFF. The CDR3 DNA sequence: TGCAGCGGGGGTAGGACTCTGAACACTGAAGCTTTCTTT. The chain employs TRBV29-1 and TRBJ1-1; D not certain. The V gene lost 7 bases and the J gene lost 0 bases, with 12 bases spanning the gap. CDR3 length: 13 amino acids. Germline lookup yields CDR1 SQVTM and CDR2 ANQGSEA. Full variable domain (missing parts from reference TRBV29-1 and TRBJ1-1): SAVISQKPSRDICQRGTSLTIQCQVDSQVTMMFWYRQQPGQSLTLIATANQGSEATYESGFVIDKFPISRPNLTFSTLTVSNMSPEDSSIYLCSGGRTLNTEAFFGQGTRLTVV.

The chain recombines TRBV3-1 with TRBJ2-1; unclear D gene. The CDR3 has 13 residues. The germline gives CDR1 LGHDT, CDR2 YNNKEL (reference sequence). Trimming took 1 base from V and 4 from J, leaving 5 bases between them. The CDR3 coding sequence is TGTGCCAGCAGCCAAGTTAGTTACAATGAGCAGTTCTTC. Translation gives CASSQVSYNEQFF.

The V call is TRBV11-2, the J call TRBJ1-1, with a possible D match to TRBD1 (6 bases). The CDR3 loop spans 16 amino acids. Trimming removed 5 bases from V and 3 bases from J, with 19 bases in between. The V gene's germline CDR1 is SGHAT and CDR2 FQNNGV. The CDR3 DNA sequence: TGTGCCAGCAGCCCCCAGGGAGGGGGTGCGTACACTGAAGCTTTCTTT. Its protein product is CASSPQGGGAYTEAFF.

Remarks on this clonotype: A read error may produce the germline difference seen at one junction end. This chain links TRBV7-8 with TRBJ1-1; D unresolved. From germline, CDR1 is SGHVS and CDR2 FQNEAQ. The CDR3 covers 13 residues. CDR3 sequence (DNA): TGTTCCAGCAGCGGCAGAATAAACACTGAAGCTTTCTTT. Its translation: CSSSGRINTEAFF. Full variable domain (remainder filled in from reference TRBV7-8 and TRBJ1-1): GAGVSQSPRYKVAKRGQDVALRCDPISGHVSLFWYQQALGQGPEFLTYFQNEAQLDKSGLPSDRFFAERPEGSVSTLKIQRTQQEDSAVYLCSSSGRINTEAFFGQGTRLTVV.

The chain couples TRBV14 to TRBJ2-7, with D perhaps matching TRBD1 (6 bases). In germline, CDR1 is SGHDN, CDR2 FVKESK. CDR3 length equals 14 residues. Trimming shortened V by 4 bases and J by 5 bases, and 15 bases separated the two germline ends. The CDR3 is CASSRGTPGHEQYV. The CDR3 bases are TGTGCCAGCAGCCGAGGGACACCGGGCCACGAGCAGTACGTC.

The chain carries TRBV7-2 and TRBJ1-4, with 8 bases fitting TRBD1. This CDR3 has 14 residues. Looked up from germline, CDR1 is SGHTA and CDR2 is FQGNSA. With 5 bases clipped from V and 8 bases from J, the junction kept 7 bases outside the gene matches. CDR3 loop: CASSVTGVGEKLFF. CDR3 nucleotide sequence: TGTGCCAGCAGCGTGACAGGGGTCGGGGAAAAACTGTTTTTT. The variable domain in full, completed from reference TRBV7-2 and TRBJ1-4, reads GAGVSQSPSNKVTEKGKDVELRCDPISGHTALYWYRQSLGQGLEFLIYFQGNSAPDKSGLPSDRFSAERTGGSVSTLTIQRTQQEDSAVYLCASSVTGVGEKLFFGSGTQLSVL.

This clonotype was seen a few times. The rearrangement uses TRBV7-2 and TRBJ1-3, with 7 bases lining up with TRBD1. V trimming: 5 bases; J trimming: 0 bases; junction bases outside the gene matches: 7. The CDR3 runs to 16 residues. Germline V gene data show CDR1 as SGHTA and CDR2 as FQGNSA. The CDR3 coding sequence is TGTGCCAGCAGCGTTACAGGGGCGAGCTCTGGAAACACCATATATTTT. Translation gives CASSVTGASSGNTIYF.

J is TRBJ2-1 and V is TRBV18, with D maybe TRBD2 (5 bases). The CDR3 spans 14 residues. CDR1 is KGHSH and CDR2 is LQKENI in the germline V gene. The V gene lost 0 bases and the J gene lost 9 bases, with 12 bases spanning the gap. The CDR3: CASSPPLGKPEQFF. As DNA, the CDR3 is TGTGCCAGCTCACCACCACTAGGGAAACCTGAGCAGTTCTTC.

The chain's CDR3 is CASSVGHQETQYF. CDR3 DNA sequence: TGTGCCAGCAGCGTAGGGCACCAAGAGACCCAGTACTTC. The chain carries TRBV9 and TRBJ2-5; no reliable D call. Per germline, CDR1 SGDLS and CDR2 YYNGEE. The germline V and J ends were trimmed by 0 bases and 0 bases, with 3 bases remaining between them. The CDR3 has 13 amino acids.

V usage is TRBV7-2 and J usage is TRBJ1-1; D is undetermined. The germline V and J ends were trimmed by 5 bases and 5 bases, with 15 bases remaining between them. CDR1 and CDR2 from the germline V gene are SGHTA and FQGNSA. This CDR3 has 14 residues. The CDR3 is CASSPNLLETEAFF. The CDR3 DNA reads TGTGCCAGCAGCCCTAATTTGCTTGAGACTGAAGCTTTCTTT. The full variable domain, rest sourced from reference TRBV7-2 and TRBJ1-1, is GAGVSQSPSNKVTEKGKDVELRCDPISGHTALYWYRQSLGQGLEFLIYFQGNSAPDKSGLPSDRFSAERTGGSVSTLTIQRTQQEDSAVYLCASSPNLLETEAFFGQGTRLTVV.

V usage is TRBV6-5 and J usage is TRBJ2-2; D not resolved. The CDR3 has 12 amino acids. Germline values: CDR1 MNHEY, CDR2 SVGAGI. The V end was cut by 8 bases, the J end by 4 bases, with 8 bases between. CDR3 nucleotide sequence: TGTGCCAGCTACGAGACCACCGGGGAGCTGTTTTTT. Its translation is CASYETTGELFF.

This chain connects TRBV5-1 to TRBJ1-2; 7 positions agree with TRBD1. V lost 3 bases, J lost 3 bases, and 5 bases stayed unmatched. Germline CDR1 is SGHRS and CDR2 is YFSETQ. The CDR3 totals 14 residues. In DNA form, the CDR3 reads TGCGCCAGCAGCTCGGGGACAGATCACTATGGCTACACCTTC. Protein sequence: CASSSGTDHYGYTF.

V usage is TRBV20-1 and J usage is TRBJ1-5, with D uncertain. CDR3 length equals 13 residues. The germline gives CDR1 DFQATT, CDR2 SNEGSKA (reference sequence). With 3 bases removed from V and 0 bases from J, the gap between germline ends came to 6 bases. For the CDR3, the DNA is TGCAGTGCTAGCCAAAATAGCAATCAGCCCCAGCATTTT. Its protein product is CSASQNSNQPQHF.

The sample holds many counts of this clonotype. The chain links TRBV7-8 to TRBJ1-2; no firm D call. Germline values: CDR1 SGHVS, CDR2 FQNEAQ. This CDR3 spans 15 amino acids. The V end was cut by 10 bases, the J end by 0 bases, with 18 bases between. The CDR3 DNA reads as TGTGCCACCTCCTCGGTGGGCAGAACTAACTATGGCTACACCTTC. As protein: CATSSVGRTNYGYTF.

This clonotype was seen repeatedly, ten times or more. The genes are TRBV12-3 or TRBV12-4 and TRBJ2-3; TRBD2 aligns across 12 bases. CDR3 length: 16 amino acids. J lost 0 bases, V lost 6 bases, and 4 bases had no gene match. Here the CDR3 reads CASRGLAGSSTDTQYF. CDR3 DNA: TGTGCCAGCAGGGGACTAGCGGGCAGTAGCACAGATACGCAGTATTTT.

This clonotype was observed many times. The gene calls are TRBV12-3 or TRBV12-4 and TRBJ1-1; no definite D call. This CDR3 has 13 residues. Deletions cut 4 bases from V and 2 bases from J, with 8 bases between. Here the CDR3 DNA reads TGTGCCAGCAGTTCACAGATAAACACTGAAGCTTTCTTT. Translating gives CASSSQINTEAFF.

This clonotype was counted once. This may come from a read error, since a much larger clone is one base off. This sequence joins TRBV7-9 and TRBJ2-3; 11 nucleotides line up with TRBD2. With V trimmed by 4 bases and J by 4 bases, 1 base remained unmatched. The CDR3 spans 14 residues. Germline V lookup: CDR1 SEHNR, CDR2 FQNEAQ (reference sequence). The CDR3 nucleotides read TGTGCCAGCAGCTCTAGCGGGAGGTCAGATACGCAGTATTTT. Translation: CASSSSGRSDTQYF.

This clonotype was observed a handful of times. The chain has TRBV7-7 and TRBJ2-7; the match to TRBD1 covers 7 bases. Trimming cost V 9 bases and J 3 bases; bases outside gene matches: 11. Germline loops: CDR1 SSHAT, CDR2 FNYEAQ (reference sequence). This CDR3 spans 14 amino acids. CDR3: CASGDGQDFYEQYF. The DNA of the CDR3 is TGTGCCAGTGGGGATGGACAGGACTTCTACGAGCAGTACTTC.

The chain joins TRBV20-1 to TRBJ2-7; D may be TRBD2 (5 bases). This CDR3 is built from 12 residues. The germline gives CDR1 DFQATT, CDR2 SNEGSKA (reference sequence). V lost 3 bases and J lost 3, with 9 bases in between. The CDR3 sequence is CSASSAGYEQYF. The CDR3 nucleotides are TGCAGTGCTAGTAGCGCGGGCTACGAGCAGTACTTC.

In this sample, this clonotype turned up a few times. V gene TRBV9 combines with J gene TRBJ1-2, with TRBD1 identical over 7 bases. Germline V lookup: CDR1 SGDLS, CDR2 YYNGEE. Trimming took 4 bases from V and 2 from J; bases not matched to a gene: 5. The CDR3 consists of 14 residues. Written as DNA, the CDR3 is TGTGCCAGCAGCAACTACAGGGGCAACTATGGCTACACCTTC. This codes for CASSNYRGNYGYTF.

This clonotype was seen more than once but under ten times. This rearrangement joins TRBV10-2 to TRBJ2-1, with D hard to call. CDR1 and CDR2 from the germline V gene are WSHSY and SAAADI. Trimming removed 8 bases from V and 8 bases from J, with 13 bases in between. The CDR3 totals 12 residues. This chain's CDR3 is CASGPVEYEQFF. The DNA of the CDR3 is TGCGCCAGCGGTCCGGTCGAGTATGAGCAGTTCTTC.

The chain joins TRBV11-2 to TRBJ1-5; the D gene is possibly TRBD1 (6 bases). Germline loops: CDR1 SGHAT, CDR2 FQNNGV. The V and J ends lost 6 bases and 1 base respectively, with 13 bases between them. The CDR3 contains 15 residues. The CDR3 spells CASSQGLRSNQPQHF. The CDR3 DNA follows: TGTGCCAGCAGTCAGGGGCTGCGAAGCAATCAGCCCCAGCATTTT.

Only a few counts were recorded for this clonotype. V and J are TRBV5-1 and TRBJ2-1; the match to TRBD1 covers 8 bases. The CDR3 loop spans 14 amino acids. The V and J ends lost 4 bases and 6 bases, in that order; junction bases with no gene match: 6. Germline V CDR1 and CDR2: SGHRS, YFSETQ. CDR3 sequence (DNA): TGCGCCAGCAGCCCGGACAGGGCCTTCAATGAGCAGTTCTTC. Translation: CASSPDRAFNEQFF.

This chain's CDR3 is CASSLSSGHNEQFF. The CDR3 nucleotides are TGTGCCAGCAGCCTCTCTAGCGGTCACAATGAGCAGTTCTTC. The chain couples TRBV7-2 to TRBJ2-1, with TRBD2 matching 7 bases. Germline trimming cut 5 bases from V and 5 bases from J; bases unmatched to any gene: 6. This CDR3 region has 14 residues. Germline lookup yields CDR1 SGHTA and CDR2 FQGNSA.

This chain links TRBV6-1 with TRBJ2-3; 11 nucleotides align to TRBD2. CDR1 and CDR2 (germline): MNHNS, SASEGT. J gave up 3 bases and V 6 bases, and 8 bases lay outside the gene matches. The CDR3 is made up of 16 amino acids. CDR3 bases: TGTGCCAGCAGCCCTAGCGGGAGGAAGGGAACAGATACGCAGTATTTT. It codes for CASSPSGRKGTDTQYF.

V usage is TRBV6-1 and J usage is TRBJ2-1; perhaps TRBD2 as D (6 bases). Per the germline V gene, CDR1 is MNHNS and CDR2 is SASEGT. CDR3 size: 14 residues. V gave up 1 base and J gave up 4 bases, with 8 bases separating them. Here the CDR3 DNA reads TGTGCCAGCAGTGAAGTCGGGGGTTACAATGAGCAGTTCTTC. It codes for CASSEVGGYNEQFF.

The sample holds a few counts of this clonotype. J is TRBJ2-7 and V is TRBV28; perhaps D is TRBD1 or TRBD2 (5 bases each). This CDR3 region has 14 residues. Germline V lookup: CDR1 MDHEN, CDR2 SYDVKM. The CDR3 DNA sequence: TGTGCCAGCATCTCACCCGGGACGACGAGGCAAGTACACGTC. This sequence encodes CASISPGTTRQVHV.